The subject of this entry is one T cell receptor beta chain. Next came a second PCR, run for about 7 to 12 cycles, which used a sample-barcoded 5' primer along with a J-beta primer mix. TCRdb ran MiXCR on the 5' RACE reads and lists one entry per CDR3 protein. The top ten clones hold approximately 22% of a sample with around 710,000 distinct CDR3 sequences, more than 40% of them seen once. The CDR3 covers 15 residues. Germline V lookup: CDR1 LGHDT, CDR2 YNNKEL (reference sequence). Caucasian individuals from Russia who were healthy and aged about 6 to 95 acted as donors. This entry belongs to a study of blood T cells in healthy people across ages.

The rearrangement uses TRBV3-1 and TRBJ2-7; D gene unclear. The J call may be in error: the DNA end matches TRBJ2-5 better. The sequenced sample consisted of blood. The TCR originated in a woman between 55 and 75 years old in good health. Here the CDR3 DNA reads TGTGCCAGCAGCCCTCCGTTACAGTTCTCGGAGACCCAGTACTTC. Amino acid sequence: CASSPPLQFSETQYF.